Listed here are 20 T cell receptor beta chains from one sample, sequenced in a study of radiotherapy plus CTLA-4 blockade in lung cancer. TCRdb's copy holds only in-frame clones and misses some; the assay was immunoSEQ multiplex PCR. The sample has about 48,000 clones, roughly 90% seen once. The material sequenced was peripheral blood, taken from a patient treated with radiotherapy plus ipilimumab. The receptors come from a human donor with non-small cell lung cancer that progressed on radiotherapy plus ipilimumab. Some clones in this sample may be carry-over from other donors' samples.

V gene TRBV18 combines with J gene TRBJ1-1; 7 bases are shared with TRBD1. In germline, CDR1 is KGHSH, CDR2 LQKENI. The CDR3 spans 17 residues. After removal of 3 bases from V and 1 base from J, the junction contained 11 bases not matched to a gene. DNA for the CDR3: TGTGCCAGCTCACCTCGGACAGGCCCCTTGGGGAACACTGAAGCTTTCTTT. Amino acids: CASSPRTGPLGNTEAFF.

The J gene is TRBJ2-7, the V gene TRBV7-8; TRBD1 matches 9 bases. After removal of 2 bases from V and 5 bases from J, the junction contained 10 bases not matched to a gene. The CDR3 loop spans 16 amino acids. Germline CDR1 SGHVS, CDR2 FQNEAQ. The CDR3 protein is CASSLILQGAPHEQYF. CDR3 sequence (DNA): TGTGCCAGCAGCTTAATCCTACAGGGGGCTCCCCACGAGCAGTACTTC. The full variable domain, with the rest looked up from reference TRBV7-8 and TRBJ2-7, is GAGVSQSPRYKVAKRGQDVALRCDPISGHVSLFWYQQALGQGPEFLTYFQNEAQLDKSGLPSDRFFAERPEGSVSTLKIQRTQQEDSAVYLCASSLILQGAPHEQYFGPGTRLTVT.

The chain links TRBV5-1 to TRBJ2-1; 11 bases are a match to TRBD2. J was trimmed by 5 bases and V by 4 bases; bases with no gene match: 2. The CDR3 is made up of 14 amino acids. Germline V lookup: CDR1 SGHRS, CDR2 YFSETQ. CDR3 nucleotides: TGCGCCAGCAGCCCACTAGCGGGGGACAATGAGCAGTTCTTC. This translates into CASSPLAGDNEQFF.

The CDR3 here is CASSHPGEGWRETQYF. DNA of the CDR3: TGCGCCAGCAGCCACCCGGGGGAGGGGTGGAGAGAGACCCAGTACTTC. This rearrangement joins TRBV4-1 to TRBJ2-5; TRBD2 matches 7 bases. The CDR3 spans 16 residues. Germline-derived CDR1 and CDR2 are MGHRA and YSYEKL. V gave up 3 bases and J gave up 4 bases; unmatched junction bases: 11.

The V call is TRBV7-2, the J call TRBJ1-5; D not certain. The CDR3 runs 17 residues. Germline V gives CDR1 SGHTA, CDR2 FQGNSA. Deletions cut 1 base from V and 0 bases from J, with 13 bases between. CDR3 sequence reads: CASSLGGRTYSNQPQHF. The CDR3 DNA is TGTGCCAGCAGCTTAGGAGGGCGCACTTATAGCAATCAGCCCCAGCATTTT.

The genes are TRBV27 and TRBJ1-2; 9 bases line up with TRBD1. The CDR3 sequence is 12 residues long. Germline lookup yields CDR1 MNHEY and CDR2 SMNVEV (reference sequence). Unmatched junction bases numbered 2, after V lost 4 bases and J lost 8 bases. CDR3 sequence: CASSSGTGGYTF. CDR3 DNA sequence: TGTGCCAGCAGTTCCGGGACAGGGGGCTACACCTTC.

This rearrangement joins TRBV6-5 to TRBJ2-3; 10 nucleotides agree with TRBD2. Trimming took 2 bases from V and 8 from J; bases not matched to a gene: 4. The germline CDR1 and CDR2 sequences are MNHEY and SVGAGI. The length of the CDR3 is 14 residues. The CDR3 DNA follows: TGTGCCAGCAGTTACAGCGGGGGGGCCGGTACGCAGTATTTT. Translation gives CASSYSGGAGTQYF.

The V and J genes are TRBV27 and TRBJ2-1; D unclear. Looked up from germline, CDR1 is MNHEY and CDR2 is SMNVEV (reference sequence). Trimming pared 3 bases from V and 0 bases from J, leaving 9 bases between. The CDR3 loop spans 15 amino acids. The CDR3 spells CASSLFADSYNEQFF. The DNA of the CDR3 is TGTGCCAGCAGTTTGTTTGCGGACTCCTACAATGAGCAGTTCTTC.

This chain joins TRBV7-7 and TRBJ2-3; 10 bases align to TRBD2. Per germline, CDR1 SSHAT and CDR2 FNYEAQ (reference sequence). The CDR3 runs 17 residues. V was pared by 5 bases and J by 2 bases, with 10 bases of the junction left unmatched. In DNA, the CDR3 is TGTGCCAGCAGCCCACTTCCTAGCGGGAGTCACACAGATACGCAGTATTTT. This sequence encodes CASSPLPSGSHTDTQYF.

The rearrangement joins TRBV2 to TRBJ1-4; D is possibly TRBD1 (5 bases). Germline CDR1 SNHLY, CDR2 FYNNEI. V lost 5 bases and J 5 bases, leaving 15 bases between the germline ends. CDR3 length equals 15 residues. CDR3 nucleotide sequence: TGTGCCAGCAGTAGGGGAACGGTAAAAAATGAAAAACTGTTTTTT. Translation gives CASSRGTVKNEKLFF.

This clone was detected a few times. The chain has TRBV7-6 and TRBJ2-3, with D perhaps matching TRBD2 (6 bases). The germline V gene encodes CDR1 SGHVS and CDR2 FNYEAQ. The length of the CDR3 is 15 residues. V lost 0 bases and J 2 bases, leaving 9 bases between the germline ends. The CDR3 sequence is CASSLARGSTDTQYF. DNA for the CDR3: TGTGCCAGCAGCTTAGCGCGGGGCTCCACAGATACGCAGTATTTT.

The chain recombines TRBV27 with TRBJ1-1; D might be TRBD1 (5 bases). Trimming shortened V by 6 bases and J by 5 bases, and 16 bases separated the two germline ends. The CDR3 consists of 14 residues. Germline V lookup: CDR1 MNHEY, CDR2 SMNVEV (reference sequence). The CDR3 spells CASRPASTGTEAFF. In DNA, the CDR3 is TGTGCCAGCAGACCGGCCAGTACAGGAACTGAAGCTTTCTTT.

The chain combines TRBV7-2 with TRBJ2-1, with 12 bases aligning to TRBD2. Germline CDR1 reads SGHTA; CDR2 reads FQGNSA. J was trimmed by 3 bases and V by 5 bases; bases with no gene match: 5. This CDR3 has 16 residues. The CDR3 DNA is TGTGCCAGCAGCGAAGGACTAGCGGGAAACTACAATGAGCAGTTCTTC. Protein sequence: CASSEGLAGNYNEQFF.

CDR3 coding DNA: TGCGCCAGCAGGGGGAGGAGCGGGACTAGCACAGATACGCAGTATTTT. It codes for CASRGRSGTSTDTQYF. The chain is built from TRBV10-2 and TRBJ2-3; 7 nucleotides agree with TRBD2. CDR3 length: 16 amino acids. Germline V gives CDR1 WSHSY, CDR2 SAAADI. V dropped 6 bases and J dropped 0; count of bases not matched to a gene: 9.

This rearrangement joins TRBV11-2 to TRBJ2-1; 9 nucleotides align to TRBD2. The CDR3 sequence is 16 residues long. J lost 0 bases, V lost 2 bases, and 2 bases had no gene match. Germline values: CDR1 SGHAT, CDR2 FQNNGV. Written as DNA, the CDR3 is TGTGCCAGCAGCTTAATAGCGGGAGCCTCCTACAATGAGCAGTTCTTC. The encoded protein is CASSLIAGASYNEQFF. The full variable domain, rest sourced from reference TRBV11-2 and TRBJ2-1, is EAGVAQSPRYKIIEKRQSVAFWCNPISGHATLYWYQQILGQGPKLLIQFQNNGVVDDSQLPKDRFSAERLKGVDSTLKIQPAKLEDSAVYLCASSLIAGASYNEQFFGPGTRLTVL.

The rearrangement joins TRBV4-2 to TRBJ1-3; D may be TRBD1 (6 bases). Germline V CDR1 and CDR2: LGHNA, YNFKEQ. The V and J ends lost 3 bases and 0 bases respectively, with 12 bases between them. CDR3 length equals 16 residues. Written as DNA, the CDR3 is TGTGCCAGCAGCCAGGATTACAGGGCCTCTGGAAACACCATATATTTT. It translates to CASSQDYRASGNTIYF.

This clone was seen a single time. The rearrangement links TRBV5-1 to TRBJ2-3; 7 nucleotides match TRBD1. This CDR3 is 15 amino acids long. J was trimmed by 0 bases and V by 2 bases; bases with no gene match: 3. Germline CDR1 SGHRS, CDR2 YFSETQ. CDR3 DNA: TGCGCCAGCAGCTTAGACAGGGCCAGCACAGATACGCAGTATTTT. Protein: CASSLDRASTDTQYF.

The CDR3 here is CARLRGRGYGYTF. For the CDR3, the DNA is TGTGCCAGATTAAGGGGGCGTGGGTATGGCTACACCTTC. This rearrangement joins TRBV19 to TRBJ1-2; the match to TRBD1 covers 7 bases. The CDR3 sequence is 13 residues long. CDR1 is LNHDA, CDR2 SQIVND, per germline (reference sequence). The junction had 9 bases not matched to a gene; V was cut back by 9 bases and J by 5 bases.

In this sample, this clone turned up once. The gene calls are TRBV28 and TRBJ2-2; no definite D call. The V end lost 5 bases, the J end lost 4 bases, and 17 bases lay between the germline ends. Germline CDR1 reads MDHEN; CDR2 reads SYDVKM. This CDR3 is 16 amino acids long. The CDR3: CASSPRSPGRTGELFF. CDR3 bases: TGTGCCAGCAGTCCACGTTCACCAGGTCGCACCGGGGAGCTGTTTTTT.

This chain links TRBV29-1 with TRBJ2-1; D gene ambiguous. CDR3 size: 12 residues. Germline assignment: CDR1 SQVTM and CDR2 ANQGSEA. V was pared by 0 bases and J by 8 bases, with 8 bases between. The CDR3 coding sequence is TGCAGCGTTGAAGATTCGGGTTATGAGCAGTTCTTC. Translation gives CSVEDSGYEQFF.